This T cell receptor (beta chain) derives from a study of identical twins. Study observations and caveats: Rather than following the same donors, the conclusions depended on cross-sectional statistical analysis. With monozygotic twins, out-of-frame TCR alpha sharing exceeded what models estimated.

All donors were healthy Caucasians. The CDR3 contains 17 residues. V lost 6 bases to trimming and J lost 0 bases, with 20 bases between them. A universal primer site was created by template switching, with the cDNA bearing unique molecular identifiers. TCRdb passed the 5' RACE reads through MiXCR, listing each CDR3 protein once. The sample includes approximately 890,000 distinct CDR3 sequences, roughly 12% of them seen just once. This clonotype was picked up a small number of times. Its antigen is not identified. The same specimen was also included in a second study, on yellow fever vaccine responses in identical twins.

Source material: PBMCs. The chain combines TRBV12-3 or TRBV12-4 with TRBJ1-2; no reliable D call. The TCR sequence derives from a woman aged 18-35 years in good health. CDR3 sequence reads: CASSPVRVLLANYGYTF. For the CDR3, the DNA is TGTGCCAGCAGCCCCGTCCGGGTCCTTCTAGCTAACTATGGCTACACCTTC.